The table lists the clone carrying this T cell receptor beta chain with many counts. The antigen remains unidentified. These data originate in a study of T-cell reconstitution after alpha-beta-depleted transplantation in children. Whole-study results and caveats: About two months after transplant, alpha-beta T cells reportedly came from several hundred expanded graft clones.

The CDR3 runs to 13 residues. Germline assignment: CDR1 SQVTM and CDR2 ANQGSEA. The V end lost 5 bases, the J end lost 2 bases, and 11 bases lay between the germline ends. TCRbeta library preparation incorporated unique molecular identifiers. From the PCR reads, TCRdb called clonotypes with MiXCR, one entry per CDR3 protein. The sample has about 640,000 distinct CDR3 sequences; 13% are singletons. V and J are TRBV29-1 and TRBJ2-3; possible D gene TRBD1, 5 bases. The sample in question was PBMCs, mostly from graft donor cells, obtained 360 days after TCRalphabeta/CD19-depleted stem cell transplant. This TCR was sampled from a male patient younger than 18 who had a stem cell transplant for acute myeloid leukemia, so the T cells may come from the graft donor. The CDR3 reads CSVLGANTDTQYF. The CDR3 DNA follows: TGCAGCGTTTTAGGGGCTAACACAGATACGCAGTATTTT.